The rows below give T cell receptor beta chains drawn from one sample of a study of naive and memory T cell subsets. TCRdb fed the 5' RACE reads into MiXCR, producing one record per CDR3 protein. The sample shows tens of thousands of distinct CDR3 sequences, 5.5% to 8.5% of them seen only once. Receptor source: a male donor in good health. Both conserved end residues are part of each CDR3. Fields, in order: D gene, V gene, J gene, clone size, CDR3 protein, CDR3 DNA. D genes are given only for firm matches. Size is omitted from some rows. Given values are once, few, many or a class for expanded clones.

D gene: NA
V gene: TRBV6-4
J gene: TRBJ1-4
clone size: many
CDR3 protein: CATSPGGPSSEKLFF
CDR3 DNA: TGTGCCACCTCCCCCGGGGGCCCCTCGAGTGAAAAACTGTTTTTT

D gene: NA
V gene: TRBV3-1
J gene: TRBJ1-5
clone size: few
CDR3 protein: CASSQGQGNQPQHF
CDR3 DNA: TGTGCCAGCAGCCAAGGGCAGGGCAATCAGCCCCAGCATTTT

D gene: TRBD1
V gene: TRBV27
J gene: TRBJ1-2
clone size: few
CDR3 protein: CASSSTGGLYGYTF
CDR3 DNA: TGTGCCAGCAGTTCGACAGGGGGACTCTATGGCTACACCTTC

D gene: NA
V gene: TRBV7-9
J gene: TRBJ2-7
clone size: NA
CDR3 protein: CASSGASGPSYEQYF
CDR3 DNA: TGTGCCAGCAGCGGAGCGAGCGGACCCTCCTACGAGCAGTACTTC

D gene: TRBD1
V gene: TRBV28
J gene: TRBJ2-3
clone size: many
CDR3 protein: CASSARTGRPTSTDTQYF
CDR3 DNA: TGTGCCAGCAGTGCCCGGACAGGGAGACCCACTAGCACAGATACGCAGTATTTT

D gene: TRBD1
V gene: TRBV2
J gene: TRBJ1-1
clone size: many
CDR3 protein: CASSYETGMNTEAFF
CDR3 DNA: TGTGCCAGCAGTTACGAGACAGGGATGAACACTGAAGCTTTCTTT

D gene: NA
V gene: TRBV29-1
J gene: TRBJ2-5
clone size: many
CDR3 protein: CSAGEGDQETQYF
CDR3 DNA: TGCAGCGCTGGGGAGGGGGACCAAGAGACCCAGTACTTC

D gene: TRBD2
V gene: TRBV5-1
J gene: TRBJ2-2
clone size: few
CDR3 protein: CASGERGPLAVKNTGELFF
CDR3 DNA: TGCGCCAGCGGGGAAAGGGGACCACTAGCGGTCAAAAACACCGGGGAGCTGTTTTTT

D gene: TRBD1
V gene: TRBV12-3/TRBV12-4
J gene: TRBJ1-1
clone size: NA
CDR3 protein: CASRLDREGTEAFF
CDR3 DNA: TGTGCCAGCAGGTTGGACAGGGAAGGGACTGAAGCTTTCTTT

D gene: NA
V gene: TRBV18
J gene: TRBJ1-2
clone size: NA
CDR3 protein: CASSPATIQSGTALYGYTF
CDR3 DNA: TGTGCCAGCTCACCAGCTACCATCCAGTCAGGGACCGCACTCTATGGCTACACCTTC

D gene: NA
V gene: TRBV10-1
J gene: TRBJ2-2
clone size: many
CDR3 protein: CASSDGQGGSGELFF
CDR3 DNA: TGCGCCAGCAGTGACGGACAGGGAGGGTCCGGGGAGCTGTTTTTT

D gene: NA
V gene: TRBV27
J gene: TRBJ2-3
clone size: few
CDR3 protein: CASSLWDGSTDTQYF
CDR3 DNA: TGTGCCAGCAGTTTATGGGACGGTAGCACAGATACGCAGTATTTT

D gene: NA
V gene: TRBV6-5
J gene: TRBJ2-5
clone size: few
CDR3 protein: CASSLSFRGQETQYF
CDR3 DNA: TGTGCCAGCAGCCTGTCGTTCAGGGGCCAAGAGACCCAGTACTTC

D gene: TRBD2
V gene: TRBV3-1
J gene: TRBJ2-5
clone size: few
CDR3 protein: CASSQDRTPLAGDQYF
CDR3 DNA: TGTGCCAGCAGCCAAGATCGGACCCCCCTAGCGGGGGATCAGTACTTC

D gene: NA
V gene: TRBV19
J gene: TRBJ2-3
clone size: NA
CDR3 protein: CASSDTSDSTDTQYF
CDR3 DNA: TGTGCCAGTAGTGACACGTCAGATAGCACAGATACGCAGTATTTT

D gene: NA
V gene: TRBV20-1
J gene: TRBJ2-3
clone size: many
CDR3 protein: CSARDSRSDTQYF
CDR3 DNA: TGCAGTGCTAGAGATTCTAGGTCAGATACGCAGTATTTT

D gene: TRBD1
V gene: TRBV14
J gene: TRBJ1-2
clone size: medium-sized
CDR3 protein: CASSPRDRGIGYTF
CDR3 DNA: TGTGCCAGCAGCCCCCGGGACAGGGGCATTGGCTACACCTTC

D gene: NA
V gene: TRBV20-1
J gene: TRBJ2-1
clone size: many
CDR3 protein: CSARDQEPNEQFF
CDR3 DNA: TGCAGTGCTAGAGATCAGGAACCCAATGAGCAGTTCTTC

D gene: NA
V gene: TRBV5-5
J gene: TRBJ1-6
clone size: many
CDR3 protein: CASSRVDNSPLHF
CDR3 DNA: TGTGCCAGCAGCAGAGTAGATAATTCACCCCTCCACTTT

D gene: NA
V gene: TRBV7-9
J gene: TRBJ1-1
clone size: NA
CDR3 protein: CASSSRTGTEAFF
CDR3 DNA: TGTGCCAGCAGCTCGCGGACGGGCACTGAAGCTTTCTTT

D gene: NA
V gene: TRBV29-1
J gene: TRBJ2-2
clone size: many
CDR3 protein: CSVRVTNTGELFF
CDR3 DNA: TGCAGCGTTAGGGTCACTAACACCGGGGAGCTGTTTTTT

D gene: NA
V gene: TRBV5-4
J gene: TRBJ2-2
clone size: few
CDR3 protein: CASSLEGLAGELFF
CDR3 DNA: TGTGCCAGCAGCTTGGAAGGGTTGGCCGGGGAGCTGTTTTTT

D gene: NA
V gene: TRBV6-5
J gene: TRBJ1-1
clone size: many
CDR3 protein: CASSALGNTEAFF
CDR3 DNA: TGTGCCAGCAGTGCTCTTGGGAACACTGAAGCTTTCTTT

D gene: NA
V gene: TRBV2
J gene: TRBJ2-1
clone size: NA
CDR3 protein: CALRRENEQFF
CDR3 DNA: TGTGCCCTCCGGAGGGAAAATGAGCAGTTCTTC

D gene: NA
V gene: TRBV5-4
J gene: TRBJ2-2
clone size: few
CDR3 protein: CASSLGGPTGELFF
CDR3 DNA: TGTGCCAGCAGCTTGGGGGGTCCCACCGGGGAGCTGTTTTTT

D gene: NA
V gene: TRBV7-8
J gene: TRBJ2-7
clone size: few
CDR3 protein: CASSSGPDEQYF
CDR3 DNA: TGTGCCAGCAGCTCCGGGCCCGACGAGCAGTACTTC

D gene: NA
V gene: TRBV19
J gene: TRBJ2-2
clone size: many
CDR3 protein: CASSGTLNTGELFF
CDR3 DNA: TGTGCCAGTAGTGGGACTCTGAACACCGGGGAGCTGTTTTTT